This TCR beta chain was identified during a study of OX40 agonist ivuxolimab in advanced cancers. Across the study: Each dose-escalation patient presented with hepatocellular carcinoma, melanoma, renal cell or head and neck cancer. Of the patients, three showed partial responses, one with hepatocellular carcinoma and two with cutaneous melanoma. Study-level points and caveats: Among some nonresponders, normalized T-cell clonal expansion was also low.

About this clone itself: Antigen: not known.

V lost 0 bases and J lost 3, with 9 bases in between. The CDR3 extends over 14 amino acids. CDR1 and CDR2 (germline): SGHDT, YYEEEE. If patients had autoimmune disease history or systemic immunosuppression, they were excluded. Assay: immunoSEQ multiplex PCR; the TCRdb copy retains only in-frame clones and omits some. The sample records over 95,000 clones, 90% to 96% being singletons. The V and J genes are TRBV5-6 and TRBJ1-2; D perhaps matches TRBD1 (5 bases). This receptor was identified in an adult with an advanced solid tumor such as melanoma, head and neck, liver or kidney cancer. The specimen was CD4+ or CD8+ T cells sorted from blood, collected in a trial of the OX40 agonist ivuxolimab. The CDR3 loop is CASSLVQGHYGYTF. The CDR3 DNA is TGTGCCAGCAGCTTGGTCCAGGGTCACTATGGCTACACCTTC.